This T cell receptor beta chain was identified in a study of T cell responses to AZD1222 COVID-19 vaccine. This table comes from immunoSEQ multiplex PCR, and its TCRdb copy is limited to in-frame clones, with some not included. This table has 79,000 or so clones, 89% appearing once. The CDR3 covers 15 residues. The ends lost 3 bases at V and 6 bases at J; junction bases unmatched: 4. CDR1 and CDR2 from the germline V gene are MRHNA and SNTAGT. This clone came up a few times. Its target is not known. The study, taken as a whole, reports: White British ancestry dominated among donors, who included more females, and clonal diversity was possibly underestimated.

Sequenced material: peripheral blood, taken 28 days after the second AZD1222 dose. This TCR was sampled from an adult who received the AZD1222 COVID-19 vaccine. This chain joins TRBV6-4 and TRBJ2-2, with 10 bases that match TRBD2. The CDR3 spells CASSEEAGGPGELFF. The CDR3, as DNA: TGTGCCAGCAGTGAAGAAGCGGGGGGGCCCGGGGAGCTGTTTTTT.